What follows are 27 T cell receptor beta chains derived from one specimen sequenced in a study of T cells in Graves' hyperthyroidism and ophthalmopathy. Amplified TCR beta CDR3 regions came from RNA transcripts. The HTBI primer set was used in a first-round RT-PCR of the TCR CDR3. Via MiXCR, TCRdb re-called the multiplex PCR reads, giving one row per CDR3 protein. The sample lists 500,000 to 650,000 distinct CDR3 sequences, 20% occurring once. The sequenced sample was blood. These receptors came from a man in his forties with Graves' ophthalmopathy.

This clonotype has only a few counts. The chain links TRBV20-1 to TRBJ2-7, with D possibly being TRBD2 (6 bases). Looked up from germline, CDR1 is DFQATT and CDR2 is SNEGSKA (reference sequence). Deletions cut 3 bases from V and 2 bases from J, with 11 bases between. The CDR3 spans 13 residues. This chain's CDR3 is CSASWTGAYEQYF. DNA for the CDR3: TGCAGTGCTAGTTGGACGGGGGCCTACGAGCAGTACTTC.

There are many counts of this clonotype. The chain joins TRBV27 to TRBJ2-5, with 11 bases lining up with TRBD2. Trimming took 5 bases from V and 4 from J; bases not matched to a gene: 6. Germline V gene data show CDR1 as MNHEY and CDR2 as SMNVEV (reference sequence). This CDR3 is 15 amino acids long. The CDR3 DNA sequence: TGTGCCAGCAGTCCCACTAGCGGGAGAGGAGAGACCCAGTACTTC. It codes for CASSPTSGRGETQYF.

V is TRBV19 and J is TRBJ2-5; D could derive from TRBD1 or TRBD2 (5 bases each). Trimming pared 3 bases from V and 3 bases from J, leaving 17 bases between. The germline V gene encodes CDR1 LNHDA and CDR2 SQIVND (reference sequence). This CDR3 has 16 residues. This CDR3 is CASSIGLAKGEETQYF. The DNA of the CDR3 is TGTGCCAGTAGTATCGGACTCGCCAAAGGGGAAGAGACCCAGTACTTC.

In its sample, this clonotype was seen many times. The rearrangement links TRBV18 to TRBJ2-7; D ambiguous. The V end lost 1 base, the J end lost 6 bases, and 13 bases lay between the germline ends. Germline V CDR1 and CDR2: KGHSH, LQKENI. This CDR3 has 14 amino acids. The CDR3 is CASSPLEIHGEQYF. The CDR3 bases are TGTGCCAGCTCACCACTGGAAATACACGGCGAGCAGTACTTC. Based on the CDR3 plus reference TRBV18 and TRBJ2-7, the full variable domain is NAGVMQNPRHLVRRRGQEARLRCSPMKGHSHVYWYRQLPEEGLKFMVYLQKENIIDESGMPKERFSAEFPKEGPSILRIQQVVRGDSAAYFCASSPLEIHGEQYFGPGTRLTVT.

This clonotype has a count of ten or more. An end of the junction does not agree with germline; a read error may underlie this. The chain uses TRBV5-1 and TRBJ1-2; D gene ambiguous. CDR3 length: 13 amino acids. Germline V gene lookup returns CDR1 SGHRS and CDR2 YFSETQ. For the CDR3, the DNA is TGTGCCAGCAGCTTGGAGGGTAACTATGGCTACACCTTC. It encodes CASSLEGNYGYTF.

This clonotype has at least ten counts. V is TRBV7-2 and J is TRBJ2-5; D gene uncertain. Trimming stripped 4 bases from V and 2 bases from J, with 8 bases between. CDR3 length equals 13 residues. Germline values: CDR1 SGHTA, CDR2 FQGNSA. The CDR3: CASSSTYQETQYF. The CDR3 coding sequence is TGTGCCAGCAGCTCCACGTATCAAGAGACCCAGTACTTC.

On this clonotype: A read error may be the cause here, since a much bigger clone is one base away. The J gene is TRBJ1-3, the V gene TRBV7-6, with 7 bases that match TRBD1. The CDR3 is 14 residues long. V lost 6 bases and J lost 4; bases outside the gene matches: 6. From germline, CDR1 is SGHVS and CDR2 FNYEAQ. The CDR3 DNA reads as TGTGCCAGCAGTTTTACAGGGGTCGGAAACACCATATATTTT. Residues: CASSFTGVGNTIYF.

This clonotype was detected many times. This chain connects TRBV2 to TRBJ2-1; tentatively, D is TRBD1 (6 bases). Looked up from germline, CDR1 is SNHLY and CDR2 is FYNNEI. CDR3 size: 16 residues. The V end was cut by 6 bases, the J end by 0 bases, with 15 bases between. CDR3 protein: CASSGTRGSSYNEQFF. The CDR3 bases are TGTGCCAGCAGCGGGACCAGGGGAAGCTCCTACAATGAGCAGTTCTTC. Supplemented by reference TRBV2 and TRBJ2-1, the full variable domain reads EPEVTQTPSHQVTQMGQEVILRCVPISNHLYFYWYRQILGQKVEFLVSFYNNEISEKSEIFDDQFSVERPDGSNFTLKIRSTKLEDSAMYFCASSGTRGSSYNEQFFGPGTRLTVL.

This chain connects TRBV6-2 or TRBV6-3 to TRBJ1-1; D perhaps matches TRBD1 (5 bases). The CDR3 length is 12 residues. Germline V gene lookup returns CDR1 MNHEY and CDR2 SVGEGT. V gave up 7 bases and J gave up 11 bases, with 17 bases separating them. The CDR3 DNA sequence: TGTGCCAGCAAGGGGCCACACTTGGGGGCTTTCTTT. Translation gives CASKGPHLGAFF.

The chain links TRBV5-1 to TRBJ2-5, with D hard to call. Trimming pared 5 bases from V and 2 bases from J, leaving 13 bases between. The CDR3 is 14 residues long. Germline V lookup: CDR1 SGHRS, CDR2 YFSETQ. The CDR3: CASSQSVRQETQYF. The CDR3 nucleotides read TGCGCCAGCAGTCAATCGGTACGGCAAGAGACCCAGTACTTC.

The chain joins TRBV29-1 to TRBJ2-2; 11 bases line up with TRBD2. The CDR3 is 14 amino acids. Germline trimming cut 7 bases from V and 6 bases from J; bases unmatched to any gene: 7. The V gene's germline CDR1 is SQVTM and CDR2 ANQGSEA. The CDR3 DNA follows: TGCAGCGCGATGCCGGGACTAGCGGCCGGGGAGCTGTTTTTT. This encodes CSAMPGLAAGELFF.

The table lists this clonotype with many counts. V is TRBV7-9 and J is TRBJ2-7; no definite D call. Deletions cut 1 base from V and 3 bases from J, with 13 bases between. This CDR3 region has 15 residues. Germline values: CDR1 SEHNR, CDR2 FQNEAQ (reference sequence). The CDR3 DNA is TGTGCCAGCAGCTTAGATAAAGGGTTCAACTACGAGCAGTACTTC. Protein product: CASSLDKGFNYEQYF.

This clonotype was recorded at least ten times. This chain joins TRBV28 and TRBJ2-1; D is unresolved. V was cut by 6 bases and J by 0 bases, with 15 bases left in between. Germline values: CDR1 MDHEN, CDR2 SYDVKM. The CDR3 extends over 16 amino acids. CDR3 region: CASSPMSLSSYNEQFF. In nucleotides, the CDR3 is TGTGCCAGCAGCCCAATGTCTTTGAGCTCCTACAATGAGCAGTTCTTC.

V and J are TRBV19 and TRBJ2-1; D possibly corresponds to TRBD2 (6 bases). The CDR3 is 15 amino acids. Germline-derived CDR1 and CDR2 are LNHDA and SQIVND (reference sequence). Trimming pared 1 base from V and 4 bases from J, leaving 11 bases between. The CDR3 reads CASSIGGLAYNEQFF. CDR3 nucleotides: TGTGCCAGTAGTATAGGGGGACTCGCATACAATGAGCAGTTCTTC.

This clonotype was seen repeatedly, ten times or more. This chain joins TRBV6-1 and TRBJ2-6, with unresolved D. CDR3 length: 14 amino acids. V was trimmed by 8 bases and J by 4 bases, leaving 12 bases between them. Germline CDR1 is MNHNS and CDR2 is SASEGT. The CDR3 region is CASGKGSGANVLTF. The CDR3, as DNA: TGTGCCAGCGGGAAGGGATCCGGGGCCAACGTCCTGACTTTC.

This clonotype was observed many times. J is TRBJ2-1 and V is TRBV12-3 or TRBV12-4, with D unresolved. The germline V and J ends were trimmed by 6 bases and 0 bases, with 9 bases remaining between them. The CDR3 is 14 amino acids. The CDR3 loop is CASSIQSSYNEQFF. The DNA for the CDR3 is TGTGCCAGCAGCATACAGAGCTCCTACAATGAGCAGTTCTTC.

The J gene is TRBJ2-7, the V gene TRBV25-1, with TRBD1 matching over 8 bases. This CDR3 spans 14 amino acids. Germline CDR1 MGHDK, CDR2 SYGVNS. V gave up 3 bases and J gave up 2 bases; unmatched junction bases: 3. In DNA form, the CDR3 reads TGTGCCAGCAGTGACCCGGGACAGGCCTACGAGCAGTACTTC. This encodes CASSDPGQAYEQYF.

This clonotype was recorded at least ten times. The CDR3 sequence is CASSYAARGGYEQYF. The DNA of the CDR3 is TGTGCCAGCAGTTACGCCGCCAGGGGAGGCTACGAGCAGTACTTC. The chain uses TRBV6-2 or TRBV6-3 and TRBJ2-7; D tentatively fits TRBD1 or TRBD2 (6 bases each). Trimming removed 2 bases at V and 3 bases at J, with 14 bases between. The CDR3 sequence is 15 residues long. Per germline, CDR1 MNHEY and CDR2 SVGEGT.

Here the CDR3 reads CASARGAGGPSYEQYF. CDR3 in DNA: TGCGCCAGCGCAAGAGGTGCGGGAGGGCCTTCCTACGAGCAGTACTTC. The chain links TRBV4-3 to TRBJ2-7, with 9 nucleotides matching TRBD2. After removal of 8 bases from V and 1 base from J, the junction contained 12 bases not matched to a gene. The germline V gene encodes CDR1 LGHNA and CDR2 YSLEER. The CDR3 runs 16 residues.

This clonotype was found a few times. The chain carries TRBV19 and TRBJ2-2; TRBD1 matches 9 bases. CDR1 LNHDA and CDR2 SQIVND come from the germline V gene (reference sequence). J was trimmed by 3 bases and V by 5 bases; bases with no gene match: 4. CDR3 length: 15 residues. CDR3 sequence reads: CASSSGDRDTGELFF. In DNA, the CDR3 is TGTGCCAGTAGTTCTGGGGACAGGGACACCGGGGAGCTGTTTTTT.

This clonotype came up many times. This chain links TRBV6-1 with TRBJ2-7; D is possibly TRBD2 (7 bases). Trimming removed 5 bases at V and 3 bases at J, with 20 bases between. The CDR3 spans 16 residues. CDR1 and CDR2 from the germline V gene are MNHNS and SASEGT. CDR3 protein: CASSPEGGGRHYEQYF. CDR3 DNA sequence: TGTGCCAGCAGTCCAGAAGGGGGGGGGAGACACTACGAGCAGTACTTC.

The table lists this clonotype with a count of one. This chain connects TRBV11-2 to TRBJ2-3; 14 bases fit TRBD2. Per the germline V gene, CDR1 is SGHAT and CDR2 is FQNNGV. Trimming cost V 8 bases and J 11 bases; bases outside gene matches: 27. This CDR3 comprises 20 residues. DNA of the CDR3: TGTGCCAGCGGATACCCCCCTACCGGGACTAGCGGGAGAGCGAGAGGGGTGCAGTATTTT. Encoded protein: CASGYPPTGTSGRARGVQYF.

The sample holds a few counts of this clonotype. The genes are TRBV6-1 and TRBJ1-4; D gene ambiguous. Germline V lookup: CDR1 MNHNS, CDR2 SASEGT. The V and J ends lost 7 bases and 5 bases respectively, with 17 bases between them. The CDR3 extends over 15 amino acids. In nucleotides, the CDR3 is TGTGCCAGCAAGGGAAGTATAAGGCAGAATGAAAAACTGTTTTTT. It translates to CASKGSIRQNEKLFF.

The genes are TRBV6-1 and TRBJ2-1; the D is unclear. TRBJ2-7 explains the end of the DNA better; the J call may be wrong. CDR1 and CDR2 from the germline V gene are MNHNS and SASEGT. The CDR3 runs 15 residues. CDR3 sequence: CASSDLFNSYNEQYF. The DNA of the CDR3 is TGTGCCAGCAGTGATTTGTTTAACTCCTACAATGAGCAGTACTTC.

The CDR3 DNA is TGTGCCAGCAGTTTTGAGATTTCGACCCCCTCAACTAATGAAAAACTGTTTTTT. Translated: CASSFEISTPSTNEKLFF. This rearrangement joins TRBV12-3 or TRBV12-4 to TRBJ1-4, with D unresolved. The CDR3 is made up of 18 amino acids. Trimming cost V 3 bases and J 0 bases, with 17 bases left between them.

CDR3 bases: TGCAGCGGAGCCGGGAGTCAAGAGACCCAGTACTTC. Protein sequence: CSGAGSQETQYF. The chain is built from TRBV29-1 and TRBJ2-5; D is possibly TRBD2 (6 bases). Trimming left V 7 bases short and J 2 bases short, with 11 bases between. CDR1 and CDR2 from the germline V gene are SQVTM and ANQGSEA. The CDR3 is made up of 12 amino acids. The variable domain in full, with the rest retrieved from reference TRBV29-1 and TRBJ2-5, is SAVISQKPSRDICQRGTSLTIQCQVDSQVTMMFWYRQQPGQSLTLIATANQGSEATYESGFVIDKFPISRPNLTFSTLTVSNMSPEDSSIYLCSGAGSQETQYFGPGTRLLVL.

Ten or more counts support this clonotype. The chain is built from TRBV7-6 and TRBJ1-1; weak D call: TRBD1 (5 bases). Germline lookup yields CDR1 SGHVS and CDR2 FNYEAQ. V was clipped by 5 bases and J by 5 bases, with 12 bases between them. CDR3 length equals 13 residues. CDR3 protein: CASSQLRGTEAFF. The CDR3 region has the DNA TGTGCCAGCAGCCAGCTGCGGGGGACTGAAGCTTTCTTT.